Described below is a single T cell receptor (beta chain) sequence and its context. No antigen is known for it. Alpha and beta constant region primers primed reverse transcription for blood and skin samples. TCRdb re-called the 5' RACE reads through MiXCR, storing one row per CDR3 protein. The table shows tens of thousands of distinct CDR3 sequences, with 20% to 25% occurring only once. Whole-blood samples were over 2 ml of peripheral blood from healthy adult volunteers. TCR cDNA received a 3' ligated oligonucleotide that carried a UMI. Cells were not sorted; total RNA input targeted roughly 1 to 1,100 ng. The CDR3 spans 13 residues. Per the germline V gene, CDR1 is SEHNR and CDR2 is FQNEAQ (reference sequence). V shed 7 bases and J 8 bases; nucleotides not matched to a gene: 6. The data stem from a study of naive and memory T cell subsets. Findings of the study overall: TCR transcript changes with activation or differentiation may affect this RNA method.

The TCR was taken from a female donor in good health. The genes are TRBV7-9 and TRBJ2-1; 9 positions agree with TRBD2. The CDR3 nucleotides read TGTGCCAGCACCGCCGGGACTAGCTATGAGCAGTTCTTC. It translates to CASTAGTSYEQFF. Supplemented by reference TRBV7-9 and TRBJ2-1, the full variable domain reads DTGVSQNPRHKITKRGQNVTFRCDPISEHNRLYWYRQTLGQGPEFLTYFQNEAQLEKSRLLSDRFSAERPKGSFSTLEIQRTEQGDSAMYLCASTAGTSYEQFFGPGTRLTVL.